The clone carrying this TCR beta chain occurred a few times. In the authors' workflow: For nucleated cells, counts were estimated from reference gene primer amplification. Assay: immunoSEQ multiplex PCR; the TCRdb copy retains only in-frame clones and omits some. That table furnishes V, J and clone size, whereas the DNA furnished D and trimming. The table includes a few hundred thousand clones, roughly 89% detected once. This sample was taken from a study of blood T cell repertoires in COVID-19. Study-level background: The United States, Italy and Spain were the sources of the acute and convalescent COVID-19 samples.

This CDR3 region has 12 residues. Trimming stripped 5 bases from V and 10 bases from J, with 12 bases between. The germline V gene has CDR1 SEHNR and CDR2 FQNEAQ (reference sequence). Those who participated ranged in age from roughly 18 to 95 years and resided in about two dozen US areas. Participant-given clinical history determined each cohort assignment. Sequences were obtained from PBMCs or T cells enriched from blood (not recorded which). V usage is TRBV7-9 and J usage is TRBJ2-1; D uncertain. The sequence was collected from a woman between 45 and 60 years old who had been exposed to COVID-19. CDR3 sequence reads: CASSATTSEQFF. Written as DNA, the CDR3 is TGTGCCAGCAGCGCGACAACCAGCGAGCAGTTCTTC.